Presented here are 27 T cell receptor beta chains from one specimen sequenced in a study of blood T cells in healthy people across ages. The use of a sample-barcoded 5' primer and a J-beta primer mix characterized a second PCR of roughly 6 to 11 cycles. Each CDR3 protein gets one entry after TCRdb re-called the 5' RACE reads with MiXCR. The sample includes about 680,000 distinct CDR3 sequences, about 52% of them seen just once. Sample: blood. The source is an older woman in good health.

The CDR3 region has the DNA TGCAGTGCGCTGACTAGCGGGAGCTCCTACAATGAGCAGTTCTTC. As protein: CSALTSGSSYNEQFF. The chain links TRBV20-1 to TRBJ2-1; TRBD2 agrees at 12 bases. Germline CDR1 is DFQATT and CDR2 is SNEGSKA (reference sequence). The CDR3 contains 15 residues. J was trimmed by 0 bases and V by 6 bases; bases with no gene match: 3.

Regarding this clonotype: This may be a read error: a much more frequent sequence differs by one nucleotide. This chain links TRBV12-3 or TRBV12-4 with TRBJ1-4; no firm D call. This CDR3 is built from 16 residues. Trimming took 3 bases from V and 2 from J, leaving 13 bases between them. The CDR3 DNA reads TGTGCCAGCAGTTTCGGGGAGGAGTTGACTAATGAAAAACTGTTTTTT. Residues: CASSFGEELTNEKLFF.

The chain uses TRBV2 and TRBJ2-7; D is possibly TRBD2 (6 bases). The CDR3 loop spans 14 amino acids. Trimming took 3 bases from V and 6 from J, leaving 15 bases between them. Germline values: CDR1 SNHLY, CDR2 FYNNEI. CDR3 sequence (DNA): TGTGCCAGCAGTGATCCGCCGACTAGTGTCGAGCAGTACTTC. Its protein is CASSDPPTSVEQYF.

Written as DNA, the CDR3 is TGCAGTGCCCGGCCGCATGGGGGCGGTTTCAATCAGCCCCAGCATTTT. Its protein is CSARPHGGGFNQPQHF. The V gene is TRBV20-1, the J gene TRBJ1-5; tentatively, D is TRBD1 (6 bases). CDR1 and CDR2 (germline): DFQATT, SNEGSKA (reference sequence). With 6 bases removed from V and 3 bases from J, the gap between germline ends came to 21 bases. The CDR3 consists of 16 residues.

This clonotype has a handful of counts. The V and J genes are TRBV12-3 or TRBV12-4 and TRBJ2-7; TRBD2 matches 11 bases. The CDR3 consists of 16 residues. Trimming removed 5 bases from V and 4 bases from J; junction bases left unmatched: 10. The CDR3 here is CASSPTGTSGNYEQYF. CDR3 coding DNA: TGTGCCAGCAGTCCTACCGGGACTAGCGGTAATTACGAGCAGTACTTC.

The genes are TRBV30 and TRBJ1-6; D is unresolved. V was pared by 3 bases and J by 4 bases, with 10 bases between. The length of the CDR3 is 14 residues. Germline assignment: CDR1 GTSNPN and CDR2 SVGIG (reference sequence). In DNA, the CDR3 is TGTGCCTGGAGACAAGTCTCATATAATTCACCCCTCCACTTT. Translating gives CAWRQVSYNSPLHF.

The J gene is TRBJ2-3, the V gene TRBV20-1, with 7 bases identical to TRBD2. The CDR3 contains 16 residues. From germline, CDR1 is DFQATT and CDR2 SNEGSKA (reference sequence). V dropped 2 bases and J dropped 1; count of bases not matched to a gene: 9. CDR3 DNA sequence: TGCAGTGCTAGAAGCCCTCAGGGAGGGCGCACAGATACGCAGTATTTT. This gives the protein CSARSPQGGRTDTQYF.

This clonotype was recorded a few times. The gene calls are TRBV12-3 or TRBV12-4 and TRBJ2-7; TRBD1 matches at 8 bases. The CDR3 loop spans 16 amino acids. Trimming removed 6 bases from V and 3 bases from J; junction bases left unmatched: 13. CDR3 nucleotide sequence: TGTGCCAGCAGCCGAGCAGTCAGGACAGGGTACTACGAGCAGTACTTC. Translating gives CASSRAVRTGYYEQYF.

The rearrangement uses TRBV7-2 and TRBJ2-1; D perhaps matches TRBD2 (6 bases). The CDR3 runs to 17 residues. Germline V lookup: CDR1 SGHTA, CDR2 FQGNSA. Trimming left V 2 bases short and J 12 bases short, with 26 bases between. In DNA form, the CDR3 reads TGTGCCAGCAGCTTACGGCGGGGACGCTTCCCGTCCTCACGGCAGTTCTTC. This gives the protein CASSLRRGRFPSSRQFF. Supplemented by reference TRBV7-2 and TRBJ2-1, the full variable domain reads GAGVSQSPSNKVTEKGKDVELRCDPISGHTALYWYRQSLGQGLEFLIYFQGNSAPDKSGLPSDRFSAERTGGSVSTLTIQRTQQEDSAVYLCASSLRRGRFPSSRQFFGPGTRLTVL.

This clonotype appeared a few times. The chain employs TRBV7-2 and TRBJ1-2; perhaps TRBD1 as D (6 bases). The ends were cut back, 5 bases at V and 4 bases at J, with 23 bases in the middle. This CDR3 has 17 residues. Looked up from germline, CDR1 is SGHTA and CDR2 is FQGNSA. This CDR3 is CASSARTGADFGYGYTF. The CDR3 bases are TGTGCCAGCAGCGCCCGAACGGGGGCGGATTTTGGCTATGGCTACACCTTC.

Only a few counts were recorded for this clonotype. J is TRBJ1-2 and V is TRBV7-9; weak D call: TRBD1 (6 bases). CDR1 is SEHNR, CDR2 FQNEAQ, per germline (reference sequence). V lost 6 bases and J 4 bases, leaving 12 bases between the germline ends. The length of the CDR3 is 13 residues. In nucleotides, the CDR3 is TGTGCCAGCAGTCGTGGACAGTCCTATGGCTACACCTTC. Protein sequence: CASSRGQSYGYTF.

The V gene is TRBV18, the J gene TRBJ1-1; possibly TRBD1 for D (6 bases). This CDR3 is 15 amino acids long. From germline, CDR1 is KGHSH and CDR2 LQKENI. The V end lost 2 bases, the J end lost 4 bases, and 14 bases lay between the germline ends. Written as DNA, the CDR3 is TGTGCCAGCTCACCAATGGGGGCCCAGAGCACTGAAGCTTTCTTT. Translating gives CASSPMGAQSTEAFF.

The rearrangement joins TRBV10-3 to TRBJ1-1; D gene unclear. Germline values: CDR1 ENHRY, CDR2 SYGVKD. V lost 10 bases and J 3 bases, leaving 15 bases between the germline ends. CDR3 length equals 13 residues. Here the CDR3 DNA reads TGTGCCAGTACGACAACGGGATACACTGAAGCTTTCTTT. Residues: CASTTTGYTEAFF.

There are many counts of this clonotype. The germline gene is not matched at one end of the junction; a read error may be the cause. This chain uses TRBV7-2 with TRBJ2-3, with 10 bases that match TRBD2. Germline V gene lookup returns CDR1 SGHTA and CDR2 FQGNSA. This CDR3 is 15 amino acids long. The CDR3 DNA reads TGCGCCAGCAGCCCCCTAGCGGGAGAAACAGATACGCAGTATTTT. Its translation is CASSPLAGETDTQYF. Complete variable domain (other parts from reference TRBV7-2 and TRBJ2-3): GAGVSQSPSNKVTEKGKDVELRCDPISGHTALYWYRQSLGQGLEFLIYFQGNSAPDKSGLPSDRFSAERTGGSVSTLTIQRTQQEDSAVYLCASSPLAGETDTQYFGPGTRLTVL.

The genes are TRBV6-2 or TRBV6-3 and TRBJ2-4; 8 bases align to TRBD2. Germline V gene sequence: CDR1 MNHEY, CDR2 SVGEGT. The CDR3 extends over 15 amino acids. The V and J ends lost 4 bases and 4 bases, in that order; junction bases with no gene match: 6. The chain's CDR3 is CASSSPGLVKNIQYF. For the CDR3, the DNA is TGTGCCAGCAGTTCGCCGGGACTAGTTAAAAACATTCAGTACTTC.

This clonotype occurred a few times. This chain links TRBV28 with TRBJ2-1, with TRBD2 matching 8 bases. The J call may be mistaken, given a closer DNA end match to TRBJ2-7. Germline CDR1 and CDR2: MDHEN and SYDVKM. This CDR3 has 15 amino acids. For the CDR3, the DNA is TGTGCCAGCAGTGGTGTCGCGGGAGGTTACAATGAGCAGTACTTC. It codes for CASSGVAGGYNEQYF.

In this sample, this clonotype turned up a few times. The genes are TRBV20-1 and TRBJ2-5; 12 bases map to TRBD2. The germline V gene has CDR1 DFQATT and CDR2 SNEGSKA (reference sequence). The length of the CDR3 is 15 residues. Trimming at V came to 2 bases and at J to 11 bases, leaving 12 bases not matched to a gene. The CDR3 reads CSARSTSGRPDEQYF. The DNA of the CDR3 is TGCAGTGCTAGATCCACTAGCGGGAGGCCGGATGAGCAGTACTTC.

The chain combines TRBV7-2 with TRBJ2-1; D uncertain. Trimming cost V 2 bases and J 0 bases, with 11 bases left between them. Germline assignment: CDR1 SGHTA and CDR2 FQGNSA. This CDR3 spans 16 amino acids. The CDR3 bases are TGTGCCAGCAGCTTAACGGCGGCACTCTCCTACAATGAGCAGTTCTTC. It yields the protein CASSLTAALSYNEQFF.

This rearrangement joins TRBV7-9 to TRBJ2-1; D is unclear. CDR3 size: 17 residues. Between the trimmed V and J ends, which lost 3 bases and 7 bases, there was a span of 22 bases. Looked up from germline, CDR1 is SEHNR and CDR2 is FQNEAQ (reference sequence). The CDR3, as DNA: TGTGCCAGCAGCTTTAGTGTCCAGGCACCGCAAGGGAATGAGCAGTTCTTC. Encoded protein: CASSFSVQAPQGNEQFF.

This clonotype was counted between two and nine times. The chain links TRBV9 to TRBJ2-3; a weak D match, TRBD2 (6 bases). Trimming cost V 4 bases and J 4 bases, with 13 bases left between them. CDR3 length: 14 residues. Looked up from germline, CDR1 is SGDLS and CDR2 is YYNGEE. The CDR3 DNA reads as TGTGCCAGCAGCCCGGGAGCCTCCCCAGATACGCAGTATTTT. Its translation: CASSPGASPDTQYF.

This clonotype came up once. The junction and the germline gene differ at one end; a read error may be behind it. CDR3 in amino acids: CAGSLRTGPAEGSEAFF. The CDR3 DNA sequence: TGTGCCGGCAGCCTAAGGACAGGGCCCGCTGAGGGGTCTGAAGCTTTCTTT. The chain combines TRBV7-2 with TRBJ1-1, with TRBD1 matching over 8 bases. The CDR3 consists of 17 residues. Looked up from germline, CDR1 is SGHTA and CDR2 is FQGNSA.

This chain connects TRBV20-1 to TRBJ2-1; 9 nucleotides align to TRBD2. Trimming took 7 bases from V and 5 from J; bases not matched to a gene: 9. Germline V CDR1 and CDR2: DFQATT, SNEGSKA (reference sequence). The CDR3 is 14 residues long. CDR3 sequence reads: CSGDAGGKDNEQFF. The CDR3 region has the DNA TGCAGTGGGGATGCGGGAGGGAAAGACAATGAGCAGTTCTTC.

This clonotype was seen more than once but under ten times. CDR3 sequence (DNA): TGTGCCAGCAGCCGCTTGCTAGATACCTACGAGCAGTACTTC. This codes for CASSRLLDTYEQYF. The V gene is TRBV7-9, the J gene TRBJ2-7; D gene ambiguous. Germline CDR1 SEHNR, CDR2 FQNEAQ (reference sequence). The CDR3 runs to 14 residues. V was shortened by 5 bases and J by 2 bases, with 13 bases between the two germline ends.

V usage is TRBV10-3 and J usage is TRBJ2-1, with 8 bases lining up with TRBD2. The germline V gene has CDR1 ENHRY and CDR2 SYGVKD. This CDR3 is built from 14 residues. Trimming took 7 bases from V and 10 from J; bases not matched to a gene: 12. CDR3 DNA: TGTGCCATCACCTCGGGACTAGGTAATTACGAGCAGTTCTTC. This encodes CAITSGLGNYEQFF.

The chain has TRBV15 and TRBJ2-1; 11 positions match TRBD2. Germline CDR1 is LNHNV and CDR2 is YYDKDF (reference sequence). The CDR3 contains 16 residues. V lost 2 bases, J lost 8 bases, and 8 bases stayed unmatched. The DNA of the CDR3 is TGTGCCACCAGCAGATTGGGACTAGCGGCTTACGATGAGCAGTTCTTC. Translation: CATSRLGLAAYDEQFF.

The chain joins TRBV5-1 to TRBJ2-7; D is undetermined. The DNA end lines up better with TRBJ2-5; the J call may be wrong. The germline CDR1 and CDR2 sequences are SGHRS and YFSETQ. This CDR3 is 14 amino acids long. CDR3 in DNA: TGCGCCAGCAGCTTCAAGGCAGCAAGGGAGACCCAGTACTTC. Protein: CASSFKAARETQYF.

In this sample, this clonotype turned up a few times. The chain uses TRBV7-2 and TRBJ2-2; D is unclear. The CDR3 loop spans 14 amino acids. Germline lookup yields CDR1 SGHTA and CDR2 FQGNSA. V shed 0 bases and J shed 6 bases, with 8 bases lying between them. CDR3 sequence (DNA): TGTGCCAGCAGCTTAGCGCGGAAGTCCGGGGAGCTGTTTTTT. Translated, it gives CASSLARKSGELFF.